The 10 T cell receptor beta chains below were found in one sample sequenced in a study of beta chain features in type 1 diabetes (dated by TCRdb to the late 2010s). The library was prepared using the immunoSEQ multiplex PCR assay. The entire amount of isolated RNA was reverse transcribed using the High Capacity cDNA Reverse Transcription Kit, so the sequenced TCRB transcripts were expressed ones. The source is immuneACCESS, and TCRdb retained only in-frame sequences with V and J called. Part of the clones is not carried over; for the studies checked, unresolved V genes explain less than half of this, and the remainder is unexplained. Here the sample has just over 600,000 clones; 15% to 19% occur a single time. The ten largest clones add up to 0.09% to 0.095% of the sample. Specimen: naive CD4+ T cells from blood. Explained via the paper, the cell subset or site label denotes: true naive CD4+ T cells. The receptors come from a man younger than 35 in good health.

This clone was seen only a few times. V usage is TRBV5-1 and J usage is TRBJ2-5; 10 bases map to TRBD2. The CDR3 is 17 amino acids. The V gene end was trimmed by 0 bases and the J gene end by 2 bases; junction bases not matched to a gene: 7. Germline V gives CDR1 SGHRS, CDR2 YFSETQ. The CDR3 protein is CASSLAGTSGAQETQYF. The CDR3 DNA reads as TGCGCCAGCAGCTTGGCCGGCACTAGCGGGGCACAAGAGACCCAGTACTTC.

This chain connects TRBV19 to TRBJ1-5, with 10 nucleotides matching TRBD1. CDR3 length: 17 residues. V lost 5 bases to trimming and J lost 2 bases; unmatched junction nucleotides: 9. The germline V gene has CDR1 LNHDA and CDR2 SQIVND (reference sequence). CDR3 region: CASSSRQGARGNQPQHF. CDR3 nucleotides: TGTGCCAGTAGTTCCAGACAGGGGGCGCGAGGCAATCAGCCCCAGCATTTT.

A few counts support this clone. The rearrangement uses TRBV5-6 and TRBJ1-5, with a tentative D call TRBD1 (5 bases). CDR3 size: 14 residues. Germline V gene data show CDR1 as SGHDT and CDR2 as YYEEEE. V lost 0 bases, J lost 4 bases, and 8 bases lay in between. CDR3 in amino acids: CASSLARVNQPQHF. The CDR3 nucleotides read TGTGCCAGCAGCTTGGCCAGGGTTAATCAGCCCCAGCATTTT.

This clone has more than one count but fewer than ten. This chain connects TRBV7-9 to TRBJ1-5, with TRBD1 matching over 8 bases. In germline, CDR1 is SEHNR, CDR2 FQNEAQ (reference sequence). Trimming removed 5 bases from V and 2 bases from J; junction bases left unmatched: 2. The CDR3 totals 14 residues. CDR3 in amino acids: CASSQGQGNQPQHF. The CDR3 DNA reads TGTGCCAGCAGCCAGGGACAGGGCAATCAGCCCCAGCATTTT.

The V gene is TRBV28, the J gene TRBJ1-2, with D perhaps TRBD1 (5 bases). V lost 5 bases, J lost 5 bases, and 12 bases lay in between. The CDR3 spans 13 residues. CDR1 is MDHEN, CDR2 SYDVKM, per germline. The CDR3 reads CASSRGEGYGYTF. CDR3 DNA sequence: TGTGCCAGCAGTAGGGGCGAGGGGTATGGCTACACCTTC.

The count of this clone is one. The sample carries other DNA sequences with the same CDR3. The CDR3, as DNA: TGCGCCAGCAGCTTTAGCGGGGAGACCCAGTACTTC. Translating gives CASSFSGETQYF. The chain is built from TRBV5-1 and TRBJ2-5, with TRBD2 matching 7 bases. This CDR3 spans 12 amino acids. Per the germline V gene, CDR1 is SGHRS and CDR2 is YFSETQ. The ends lost 2 bases at V and 5 bases at J; junction bases unmatched: 0.

The table lists this clone with a few counts. V and J are TRBV10-3 and TRBJ2-7; D might be TRBD2 (6 bases). Between the trimmed V and J ends, which lost 5 bases and 3 bases, there was a span of 17 bases. Germline V gives CDR1 ENHRY, CDR2 SYGVKD. The CDR3 is 15 amino acids. The CDR3 loop reads CAISQLRRGGYEQYF. CDR3 sequence (DNA): TGTGCCATCAGTCAGCTCCGGAGGGGCGGCTACGAGCAGTACTTC.

The gene calls are TRBV11-3 and TRBJ2-2, with D possibly TRBD1 on 6 matching bases. CDR3 size: 17 residues. CDR1 SGHNT and CDR2 YENEEA come from the germline V gene. V was clipped by 1 base and J by 4 bases, with 16 bases between them. The chain's CDR3 is CASSLGRGSAGTGELFF. The CDR3 coding sequence is TGTGCCAGCAGCTTAGGCAGGGGCAGCGCGGGCACCGGGGAGCTGTTTTTT. Supplemented by reference TRBV11-3 and TRBJ2-2, the full variable domain reads EAGVVQSPRYKIIEKKQPVAFWCNPISGHNTLYWYLQNLGQGPELLIRYENEEAVDDSQLPKDRFSAERLKGVDSTLKIQPAELGDSAVYLCASSLGRGSAGTGELFFGEGSRLTVL.

This clone was picked up a small number of times. Written as DNA, the CDR3 is TGCGCCAGCAGCCGACAGGGGGTGGACGAGCAGTACTTC. Amino acid sequence: CASSRQGVDEQYF. The chain joins TRBV5-1 to TRBJ2-7; 9 nucleotides line up with TRBD1. The germline CDR1 and CDR2 sequences are SGHRS and YFSETQ. The CDR3 has 13 amino acids. Trimming removed 4 bases from V and 5 bases from J; junction bases left unmatched: 4.

The DNA of the CDR3 is TGTGCCAGCGGTAACCGGGACGCGCAGTATTTT. Translation: CASGNRDAQYF. The chain has TRBV6-4 and TRBJ2-3; D tentatively reads TRBD1 or TRBD2 (5 bases each). The CDR3 sequence is 11 residues long. The germline V gene encodes CDR1 MRHNA and CDR2 SNTAGT. Trimming pared 8 bases from V and 10 bases from J, leaving 13 bases between.